Presented here are 2 T cell receptor beta chains from one specimen sequenced in a study of T cell repertoires in cytomegalovirus infection. TCRdb processed the reads anew with MiXCR; each CDR3 protein has one entry. Here the sample spans under 200,000 distinct CDR3 sequences, 28% being singletons. The sequenced sample consisted of PBMCs. The receptor set was obtained from a human donor in good health (CMV status not recorded). Some clones in this sample may be carry-over from other donors' samples.

This clonotype was counted ten times or more. The chain recombines TRBV7-8 with TRBJ1-1, with D uncertain. Trimming shortened V by 4 bases and J by 1 base, and 7 bases separated the two germline ends. This CDR3 spans 13 amino acids. Per germline, CDR1 SGHVS and CDR2 FQNEAQ. Here the CDR3 DNA reads TGTGCCAGCAGCTCCAGCGAGAACACTGAAGCTTTCTTT. It codes for CASSSSENTEAFF.

This clonotype has just one count. The chain recombines TRBV5-4 with TRBJ2-1, with D possibly TRBD2 on 6 matching bases. V was shortened by 3 bases and J by 8 bases, with 15 bases between the two germline ends. The germline V gene has CDR1 SGHNT and CDR2 YYREEE (reference sequence). The CDR3 sequence is 14 residues long. Written as DNA, the CDR3 is TGTGCCAGCAGCTCCGGGACTTCTTGGGATGAGCAGTTCTTC. It yields the protein CASSSGTSWDEQFF. Variable domain in full (rest from reference TRBV5-4 and TRBJ2-1): ETGVTQSPTHLIKTRGQQVTLRCSSQSGHNTVSWYQQALGQGPQFIFQYYREEENGRGNFPPRFSGLQFPNYSSELNVNALELDDSALYLCASSSGTSWDEQFFGPGTRLTVL.